The T cell receptor (beta chain) under discussion was sequenced for a study of cytomegalovirus exposure and HLA in healthy donors. The PCR contained 60 Vbeta and 13 Jbeta primers. The table came from immunoSEQ multiplex PCR; TCRdb's copy has only in-frame clones and leaves some out. The profile shows under 200,000 clones, 75% to 90% of them singletons. This clonotype was obtained from a man aged 25-40 years in good health and CMV-seronegative. The sequencing input was PBMCs.

CDR3 bases: TGTGTCAGAAGCTTAGACAGGGCTGGAAACACCATATATTTT. Its protein is CVRSLDRAGNTIYF. The V and J genes are TRBV7-5 and TRBJ1-3; TRBD1 is the table's D call and was not checked against the DNA. TRBV7-5 is described as a pseudogene. The CDR3 extends over 14 amino acids.